Shown below are 9 T cell receptor beta chains from a single sample sequenced in a study of cytomegalovirus exposure and HLA in healthy donors. This PCR relied on a set of 60 Vbeta primers and 13 Jbeta primers. Data came from immunoSEQ multiplex PCR; TCRdb stores just in-frame clones and leaves some out. The sample lists roughly 120,000 clones, 65% to 90% occurring once. The specimen was PBMCs. The receptors here all came from a male donor in good health and CMV-seropositive.

The genes are TRBV9 and TRBJ1-4, with D hard to call. Trimming pared 0 bases from V and 0 bases from J, leaving 3 bases between. This CDR3 spans 14 amino acids. Looked up from germline, CDR1 is SGDLS and CDR2 is YYNGEE. CDR3 loop: CASSVGPTNEKLFF. The DNA of the CDR3 is TGTGCCAGCAGCGTAGGGCCAACTAATGAAAAACTGTTTTTT.

This clone was observed a single time. Other DNA sequences in the same sample also yield this CDR3. The genes are TRBV19 and TRBJ1-5, with a weak D call TRBD1 (5 bases). This CDR3 is 15 amino acids long. Germline V CDR1 and CDR2: LNHDA, SQIVND (reference sequence). The ends were cut back, 1 base at V and 1 base at J, with 8 bases in the middle. The CDR3 nucleotides read TGTGCCAGTAGTATAGTGGGGGGAAGCAATCAGCCCCAGCATTTT. This translates into CASSIVGGSNQPQHF.

J is TRBJ1-4 and V is TRBV5-4, with D unresolved. Between the trimmed V and J ends, which lost 4 bases and 3 bases, there was a span of 10 bases. CDR3 size: 14 residues. Per the germline V gene, CDR1 is SGHNT and CDR2 is YYREEE (reference sequence). DNA of the CDR3: TGTGCCAGCAGCCCCCCCAATGCTAATGAAAAACTGTTTTTT. Protein product: CASSPPNANEKLFF.

The chain employs TRBV5-5 and TRBJ2-3; TRBD1 matches 8 bases. J lost 3 bases, V lost 4 bases, and 4 bases had no gene match. This CDR3 comprises 14 residues. Germline V lookup: CDR1 SGHKS, CDR2 YYEKEE (reference sequence). CDR3 DNA: TGTGCCAGCAGCGCGGACAGGGTAACAGATACGCAGTATTTT. The encoded protein is CASSADRVTDTQYF.

A few counts support this clone. The rearrangement joins TRBV14 to TRBJ1-1; perhaps TRBD1 as D (5 bases). Germline CDR1 and CDR2: SGHDN and FVKESK. CDR3 size: 14 residues. V lost 1 base and J 2 bases, leaving 8 bases between the germline ends. The CDR3 loop reads CASSQGQGNTEAFF. CDR3 DNA: TGTGCCAGCAGCCAAGGGCAGGGTAACACTGAAGCTTTCTTT.

This clone was seen only a few times. The chain recombines TRBV9 with TRBJ1-1, with D unclear. Germline V lookup: CDR1 SGDLS, CDR2 YYNGEE. Trimming took 0 bases from V and 4 from J, leaving 13 bases between them. CDR3 size: 15 residues. This CDR3 is CASSVDPLRGTEAFF. CDR3 sequence (DNA): TGTGCCAGCAGCGTAGACCCCCTGCGGGGCACTGAAGCTTTCTTT.

This sequence joins TRBV6-4 and TRBJ2-1; TRBD1 matches at 7 bases. Looked up from germline, CDR1 is MRHNA and CDR2 is SNTAGT. This CDR3 has 14 amino acids. Losses at the gene ends were 5 bases for V and 2 bases for J; bases not matched to a gene: 3. The CDR3 reads CASSQQGPYNEQFF. As DNA, the CDR3 is TGTGCCAGCAGTCAACAGGGGCCCTACAATGAGCAGTTCTTC.

The chain employs TRBV7-9 and TRBJ2-4; TRBD1 might be the D (6 bases). V was trimmed by 6 bases and J by 4 bases, leaving 16 bases between them. The V gene's germline CDR1 is SEHNR and CDR2 FQNEAQ (reference sequence). This CDR3 comprises 15 residues. CDR3 residues: CASSDLQGKKNIQYF. For the CDR3, the DNA is TGTGCCAGCAGTGACTTACAGGGTAAAAAAAACATTCAGTACTTC.

The J gene is TRBJ1-1, the V gene TRBV27, with D hard to call. The CDR3 covers 13 residues. V lost 6 bases to trimming and J lost 3 bases, with 11 bases between them. Germline V CDR1 and CDR2: MNHEY, SMNVEV (reference sequence). CDR3 DNA sequence: TGTGCCAGCAGCCCTCTAGGATACACTGAAGCTTTCTTT. Translated: CASSPLGYTEAFF.